One TCR beta chain is described in this entry. Per the study methods: How many nucleated cells were present was estimated from reference gene primer amplification. The protocol was immunoSEQ multiplex PCR, while the TCRdb copy is restricted to in-frame clones and leaves out a portion. D and trimming were read from the DNA, whereas the V and J calls and clone size are those reported in that table. The sample holds a few hundred thousand clones, about 87% seen once. The data originate from a study of blood T cell repertoires in COVID-19. The wider study: Sites across the United States, Italy and Spain contributed samples from acute and convalescent COVID-19.

V lost 2 bases and J 11 bases, leaving 10 bases between the germline ends. The CDR3 covers 11 residues. In germline, CDR1 is DFQATT, CDR2 SNEGSKA (reference sequence). The chain links TRBV20-1 to TRBJ1-3; D not resolved. The sequenced sample was PBMCs or T cells enriched from blood (not recorded which). This TCR was recovered from a woman between 50 and 59 years old who had recovered from COVID-19. The CDR3 region has the DNA TGCAGTGCTAGAACGCGGGTTGCCATATATTTT. Its protein is CSARTRVAIYF.